The 21 T cell receptor beta chains below were found in one sample sequenced in a study of T-cell reconstitution after alpha-beta-depleted transplantation in children. Molecular barcoding with unique molecular identifiers was used for the TCRbeta library. TCRdb re-called the PCR reads with MiXCR, one entry per CDR3 protein. The sample has 500,000 to 600,000 distinct CDR3 sequences; more than 20% are singletons. This specimen consisted of PBMCs, obtained before TCRalphabeta/CD19-depleted stem cell transplant. The source of these receptors is a boy less than two years old with Wiskott-Aldrich syndrome, due to receive a stem cell transplant.

The chain combines TRBV5-1 with TRBJ2-1, with 13 bases fitting TRBD2. V lost 6 bases to trimming and J lost 5 bases; unmatched junction nucleotides: 5. This CDR3 region has 15 residues. CDR1 is SGHRS, CDR2 YFSETQ, per germline. CDR3 in amino acids: CASISGLAGDNEQFF. The CDR3 region has the DNA TGCGCCAGCATATCCGGACTAGCGGGAGACAATGAGCAGTTCTTC.

The rearrangement links TRBV6-1 to TRBJ2-2; possibly TRBD1 or TRBD2 for D (5 bases each). Trimming left V 6 bases short and J 6 bases short, with 14 bases between. The CDR3 has 14 amino acids. Per germline, CDR1 MNHNS and CDR2 SASEGT. The CDR3 here is CASRRTGASGELFF. CDR3 DNA: TGTGCCAGCAGACGGACCGGGGCTTCCGGGGAGCTGTTTTTT.

The rearrangement uses TRBV20-1 and TRBJ1-2; tentatively, D is TRBD1 (5 bases). Trimming left V 3 bases short and J 5 bases short, with 22 bases between. CDR1 and CDR2 from the germline V gene are DFQATT and SNEGSKA (reference sequence). CDR3 length equals 16 residues. The CDR3 loop reads CSASDWIGGLGYGYTF. The CDR3 region has the DNA TGCAGTGCTAGCGATTGGATTGGGGGTCTTGGATATGGCTACACCTTC.

This clonotype occurred a few times. The V gene is TRBV2, the J gene TRBJ2-7, with D maybe TRBD1 (6 bases). V was shortened by 4 bases and J by 1 base, with 8 bases between the two germline ends. The length of the CDR3 is 13 residues. CDR1 SNHLY and CDR2 FYNNEI come from the germline V gene. The CDR3 bases are TGTGCCAGCAGTGGAGACAGGTCCTACGAGCAGTACTTC. Its translation is CASSGDRSYEQYF.

The chain carries TRBV9 and TRBJ1-6; 7 bases are shared with TRBD1. V gave up 0 bases and J gave up 16 bases; unmatched junction bases: 4. This CDR3 contains 12 residues. CDR1 and CDR2 (germline): SGDLS, YYNGEE. CDR3 bases: TGTGCCAGCAGCGTAGGAACAGGGGCGCTCCACTTT. Its protein is CASSVGTGALHF.

This chain uses TRBV7-2 with TRBJ1-4, with a weak D call TRBD1 (5 bases). There are 14 residues in the CDR3. Deletions cut 0 bases from V and 7 bases from J, with 9 bases between. CDR1 and CDR2 from the germline V gene are SGHTA and FQGNSA. The CDR3 DNA reads TGTGCCAGCAGCTTAGCTCCTGGGGGTGAAAAACTGTTTTTT. As protein: CASSLAPGGEKLFF.

This chain connects TRBV19 to TRBJ2-7; D uncertain. The V end lost 5 bases, the J end lost 6 bases, and 14 bases lay between the germline ends. Germline CDR1 and CDR2: LNHDA and SQIVND (reference sequence). This CDR3 is 13 amino acids long. In DNA form, the CDR3 reads TGTGCCAGTAGTCGAGGCAGTGGGCTCGAGCAGTACTTC. Amino acid sequence: CASSRGSGLEQYF.

CDR3 sequence reads: CASSLRGGRDYGYTF. The DNA for the CDR3 is TGCGCCAGCAGCTTGAGGGGGGGCAGGGACTATGGCTACACCTTC. The chain has TRBV5-1 and TRBJ1-2; D perhaps matches TRBD1 (6 bases). The V end was cut by 1 base, the J end by 3 bases, with 13 bases between. The CDR3 consists of 15 residues. The germline CDR1 and CDR2 sequences are SGHRS and YFSETQ.

In its sample, this clonotype was seen a few times. This chain connects TRBV5-1 to TRBJ2-3, with 10 bases aligning to TRBD2. Trimming removed 4 bases from V and 8 bases from J; junction bases left unmatched: 13. There are 16 residues in the CDR3. Germline V gene sequence: CDR1 SGHRS, CDR2 YFSETQ. The CDR3 DNA follows: TGCGCCAGCAGCCCTCTAGCGGGAGTAGGTACTGGTACGCAGTATTTT. This sequence encodes CASSPLAGVGTGTQYF.

The rearrangement joins TRBV29-1 to TRBJ1-3, with D possibly being TRBD1 (6 bases). Germline V gene sequence: CDR1 SQVTM, CDR2 ANQGSEA. V gave up 4 bases and J gave up 3 bases, with 7 bases separating them. The CDR3 runs to 12 residues. Here the CDR3 DNA reads TGCAGCGTTGCAGGGGATGGAAACACCATATATTTT. Translation: CSVAGDGNTIYF.

This clonotype was observed a handful of times. Here the CDR3 DNA reads TGTGCCAGCAGCTTAGTGCGGTTTGCTGCCGGGGCCAACGTCCTGACTTTC. Protein sequence: CASSLVRFAAGANVLTF. This chain joins TRBV7-6 and TRBJ2-6; D remains ambiguous. V dropped 1 base and J dropped 4 bases, with 14 bases sitting between them. Germline values: CDR1 SGHVS, CDR2 FNYEAQ. The CDR3 covers 17 residues.

The genes are TRBV7-3 and TRBJ1-1; D gene ambiguous. The CDR3 extends over 15 amino acids. Germline V gene lookup returns CDR1 SGHTA and CDR2 FQGTGA. V lost 1 base, J lost 1 base, and 10 bases lay in between. This CDR3 reads CASSLIAVRNTEAFF. For the CDR3, the DNA is TGTGCCAGCAGCTTAATCGCAGTGCGGAACACTGAAGCTTTCTTT.

This clonotype turned up a few times. The J gene is TRBJ1-1, the V gene TRBV14; 7 positions match TRBD1. The CDR3 consists of 17 residues. Trimming at V came to 2 bases and at J to 7 bases, leaving 16 bases not matched to a gene. The germline gives CDR1 SGHDN, CDR2 FVKESK. CDR3 nucleotides: TGTGCCAGCAGCCAACCATTGGGGGACAGTAAGACGATTGAAGCTTTCTTT. Encoded protein: CASSQPLGDSKTIEAFF. Variable domain in full (rest from reference TRBV14 and TRBJ1-1): EAGVTQFPSHSVIEKGQTVTLRCDPISGHDNLYWYRRVMGKEIKFLLHFVKESKQDESGMPNNRFLAERTGGTYSTLKVQPAELEDSGVYFCASSQPLGDSKTIEAFFGQGTRLTVV.

The chain joins TRBV5-6 to TRBJ2-1, with 14 bases identical to TRBD2. The germline V gene has CDR1 SGHDT and CDR2 YYEEEE. The CDR3 is 16 residues long. The V and J ends lost 3 bases and 6 bases, in that order; junction bases with no gene match: 5. The CDR3 bases are TGTGCCAGCAGCTCCGCGACTAGCGGGAGGGTCAATGAGCAGTTCTTC. Translation gives CASSSATSGRVNEQFF.

This chain connects TRBV15 to TRBJ1-4, with a weak D call TRBD1 (5 bases). V lost 4 bases to trimming and J lost 5 bases, with 20 bases between them. This CDR3 is built from 17 residues. CDR1 and CDR2 (germline): LNHNV, YYDKDF (reference sequence). CDR3 sequence reads: CATSILGGAPLNEKLFF. For the CDR3, the DNA is TGTGCCACCAGCATCCTCGGAGGGGCCCCACTCAATGAAAAACTGTTTTTT.

The rearrangement joins TRBV29-1 to TRBJ2-6; D call uncertain. This CDR3 is 14 amino acids long. Germline CDR1 and CDR2: SQVTM and ANQGSEA. With 5 bases removed from V and 0 bases from J, the gap between germline ends came to 8 bases. This chain's CDR3 is CSVKTFSGANVLTF. CDR3 DNA: TGCAGCGTTAAAACCTTCTCTGGGGCCAACGTCCTGACTTTC.

A few counts support this clonotype. The rearrangement links TRBV5-1 to TRBJ1-5; no firm D call. CDR1 is SGHRS, CDR2 YFSETQ, per germline. This CDR3 has 14 amino acids. The V and J ends lost 5 bases and 2 bases respectively, with 11 bases between them. The CDR3: CASRLELGNQPQHF. In nucleotides, the CDR3 is TGCGCCAGCAGACTCGAACTGGGCAATCAGCCCCAGCATTTT.

The chain's CDR3 is CASSFRGLAGSGTQYF. In DNA form, the CDR3 reads TGTGCCAGCAGCTTCCGAGGACTAGCGGGATCGGGTACGCAGTATTTT. The chain employs TRBV5-6 and TRBJ2-3, with 12 bases identical to TRBD2. Trimming cost V 2 bases and J 8 bases; bases outside gene matches: 9. Germline CDR1 and CDR2: SGHDT and YYEEEE. This CDR3 is built from 16 residues. Full variable domain (missing parts from reference TRBV5-6 and TRBJ2-3): DAGVTQSPTHLIKTRGQQVTLRCSPKSGHDTVSWYQQALGQGPQFIFQYYEEEERQRGNFPDRFSGHQFPNYSSELNVNALLLGDSALYLCASSFRGLAGSGTQYFGPGTRLTVL.

The table lists this clonotype with a few counts. This chain links TRBV7-2 with TRBJ2-1; 10 bases are a match to TRBD2. J gave up 8 bases and V 0 bases, and 10 bases lay outside the gene matches. This CDR3 contains 17 residues. CDR1 is SGHTA, CDR2 FQGNSA, per germline. The CDR3 region has the DNA TGTGCCAGCAGCTTAGCCCGCGCTAGCGGGAGTACGGATGAGCAGTTCTTC. Its protein product is CASSLARASGSTDEQFF.

The gene calls are TRBV2 and TRBJ2-1; 12 bases map to TRBD2. This CDR3 is built from 14 residues. With V trimmed by 8 bases and J by 7 bases, 6 bases remained unmatched. Germline CDR1 reads SNHLY; CDR2 reads FYNNEI. This CDR3 reads CASRLAGEGNEQFF. As DNA, the CDR3 is TGTGCCAGCCGACTAGCGGGAGAGGGTAATGAGCAGTTCTTC.

This rearrangement joins TRBV27 to TRBJ2-1; the D gene is possibly TRBD1 (5 bases). With 2 bases removed from V and 6 bases from J, the gap between germline ends came to 14 bases. Germline CDR1 is MNHEY and CDR2 is SMNVEV (reference sequence). The CDR3 is 15 amino acids. The CDR3 region is CASSLQGRTANEQFF. The CDR3 coding sequence is TGTGCCAGCAGTTTACAGGGAAGAACGGCCAATGAGCAGTTCTTC.